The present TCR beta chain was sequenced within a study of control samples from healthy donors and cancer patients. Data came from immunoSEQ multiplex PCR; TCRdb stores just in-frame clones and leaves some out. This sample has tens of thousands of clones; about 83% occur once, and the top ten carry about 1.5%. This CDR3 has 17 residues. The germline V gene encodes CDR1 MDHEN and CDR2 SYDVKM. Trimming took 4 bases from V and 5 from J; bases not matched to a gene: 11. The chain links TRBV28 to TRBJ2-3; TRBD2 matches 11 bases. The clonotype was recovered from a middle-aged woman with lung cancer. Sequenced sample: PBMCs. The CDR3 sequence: CASSSGALAGGLDTQYF. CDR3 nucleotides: TGTGCCAGCAGTTCAGGGGCCCTAGCGGGGGGTTTAGATACGCAGTATTTT.